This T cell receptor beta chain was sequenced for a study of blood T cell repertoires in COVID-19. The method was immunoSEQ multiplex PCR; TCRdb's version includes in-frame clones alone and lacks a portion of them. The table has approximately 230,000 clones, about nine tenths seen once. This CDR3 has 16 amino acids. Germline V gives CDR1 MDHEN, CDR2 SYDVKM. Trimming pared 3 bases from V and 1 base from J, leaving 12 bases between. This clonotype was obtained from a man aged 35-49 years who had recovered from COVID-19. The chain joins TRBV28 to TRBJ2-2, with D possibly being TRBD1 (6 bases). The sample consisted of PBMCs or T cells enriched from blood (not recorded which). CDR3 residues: CASSFLGARNTGELFF. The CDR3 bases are TGTGCCAGCAGTTTCCTGGGGGCCCGGAACACCGGGGAGCTGTTTTTT. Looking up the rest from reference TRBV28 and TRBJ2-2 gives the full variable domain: DVKVTQSSRYLVKRTGEKVFLECVQDMDHENMFWYRQDPGLGLRLIYFSYDVKMKEKGDIPEGYSVSREKKERFSLILESASTNQTSMYLCASSFLGARNTGELFFGEGSRLTVL.